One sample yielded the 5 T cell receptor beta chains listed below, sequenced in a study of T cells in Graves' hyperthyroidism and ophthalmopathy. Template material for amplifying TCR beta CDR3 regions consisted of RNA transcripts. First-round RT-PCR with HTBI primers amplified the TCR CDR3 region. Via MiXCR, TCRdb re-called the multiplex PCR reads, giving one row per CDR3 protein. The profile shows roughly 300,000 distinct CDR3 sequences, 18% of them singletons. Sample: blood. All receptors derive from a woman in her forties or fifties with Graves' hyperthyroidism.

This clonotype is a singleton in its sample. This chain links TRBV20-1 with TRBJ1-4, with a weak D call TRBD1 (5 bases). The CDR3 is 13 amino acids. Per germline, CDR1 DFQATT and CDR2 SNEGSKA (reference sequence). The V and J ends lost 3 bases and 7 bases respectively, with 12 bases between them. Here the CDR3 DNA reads TGCAGTGCTAGTGATGGGGCCGGTGAAAAACTGTTTTTT. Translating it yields CSASDGAGEKLFF.

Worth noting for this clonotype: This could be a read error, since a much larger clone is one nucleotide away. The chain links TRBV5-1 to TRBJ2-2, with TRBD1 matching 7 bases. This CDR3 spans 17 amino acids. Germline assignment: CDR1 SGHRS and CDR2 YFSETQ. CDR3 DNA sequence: TGCGCCAGCAGCCTCGGGCAGACAGGGTACAACACCGGGGAGCCGTTTTTT. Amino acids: CASSLGQTGYNTGEPFF.

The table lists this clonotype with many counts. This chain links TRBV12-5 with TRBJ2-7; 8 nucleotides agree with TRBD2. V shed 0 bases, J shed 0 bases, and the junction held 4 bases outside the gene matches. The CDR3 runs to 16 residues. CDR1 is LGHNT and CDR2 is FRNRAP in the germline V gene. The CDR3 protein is CASGLVFGGDSYEQYV. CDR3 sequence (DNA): TGTGCTAGTGGTTTGGTATTCGGGGGGGACTCCTACGAGCAGTACGTC.

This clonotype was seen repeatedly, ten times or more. This CDR3 is CASSPGTSRIAEAFF. The CDR3 DNA reads TGTGCCAGCTCACCTGGGACATCCAGGATAGCTGAAGCTTTCTTT. The chain is built from TRBV18 and TRBJ1-1; tentative D call: TRBD1 (6 bases). The CDR3 runs 15 residues. Germline V gene lookup returns CDR1 KGHSH and CDR2 LQKENI. V was trimmed by 3 bases and J by 6 bases, leaving 17 bases between them.

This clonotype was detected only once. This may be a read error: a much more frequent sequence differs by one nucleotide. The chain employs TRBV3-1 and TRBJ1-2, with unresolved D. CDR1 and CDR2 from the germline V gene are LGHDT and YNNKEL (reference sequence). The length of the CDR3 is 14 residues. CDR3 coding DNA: TGTGCCAGCAGCCAAGATCAAGGGATGGCTGGCTGCACCTTC. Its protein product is CASSQDQGMAGCTF. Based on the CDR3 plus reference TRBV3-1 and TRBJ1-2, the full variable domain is DTAVSQTPKYLVTQMGNDKSIKCEQNLGHDTMYWYKQDSKKFLKIMFSYNNKELIINETVPNRFSPKSPDKAHLNLHINSLELGDSAVYFCASSQDQGMAGCTFGSGTRLTVV.